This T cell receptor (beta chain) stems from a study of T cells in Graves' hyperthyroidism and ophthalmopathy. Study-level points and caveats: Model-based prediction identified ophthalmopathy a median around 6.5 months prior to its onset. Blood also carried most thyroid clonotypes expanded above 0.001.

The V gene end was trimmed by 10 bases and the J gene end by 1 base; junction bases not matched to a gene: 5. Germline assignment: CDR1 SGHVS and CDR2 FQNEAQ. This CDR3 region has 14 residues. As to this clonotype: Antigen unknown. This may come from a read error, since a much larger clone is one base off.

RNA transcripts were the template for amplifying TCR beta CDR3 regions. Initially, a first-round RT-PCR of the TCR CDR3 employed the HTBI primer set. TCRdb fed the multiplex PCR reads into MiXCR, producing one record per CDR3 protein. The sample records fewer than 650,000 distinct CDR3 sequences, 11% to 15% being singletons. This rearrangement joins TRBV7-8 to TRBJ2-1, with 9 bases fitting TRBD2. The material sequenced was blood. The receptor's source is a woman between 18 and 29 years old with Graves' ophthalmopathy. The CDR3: CANNGLASYNEQFF. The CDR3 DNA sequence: TGTGCCAACAACGGACTAGCGTCCTACAATGAGCAGTTCTTC.